Given below is one T cell receptor beta chain in context. The record originates from a study of blood T cell repertoires in COVID-19. The wider study: Researchers got acute and convalescent COVID-19 samples from the United States, Italy and Spain. PBMCs, B-cell-depleted T cells, or T cells provided the cDNA or gDNA that made up the material.

Study processing details: Reference gene primer amplification gave nucleated cell count estimates. Clones were sequenced by immunoSEQ multiplex PCR, and TCRdb holds only the in-frame ones, with some missing. From that table come the V and J calls and clone size; the DNA was used to work out D and trimming. The data show around 260,000 clones, about 88% seen once. V was cut by 6 bases and J by 4 bases, with 13 bases left in between. CDR3 length equals 14 residues. Germline CDR1 reads MNHEY; CDR2 reads SVGAGI. Sample: peripheral blood. The TCR comes from a man aged 55 to 70 who had recovered from COVID-19. V gene TRBV6-5 combines with J gene TRBJ1-5; D perhaps matches TRBD1 (5 bases). The CDR3 region is CASSSRQNNQPQHF. As DNA, the CDR3 is TGTGCCAGCAGCTCCCGACAGAATAATCAGCCCCAGCATTTT.